A single sample is the source of the 18 T cell receptor beta chains below, sequenced in a study of blood T cell repertoires in COVID-19. Produced via immunoSEQ multiplex PCR; TCRdb's table is partial and in-frame only. The sample shows 140,000 to 150,000 clones, 65% to 85% of them seen only once. The sample taken for sequencing was peripheral blood. These receptors originate from a man between 50 and 59 years old with active or convalescent COVID-19.

The chain joins TRBV5-1 to TRBJ2-7; 9 bases line up with TRBD2. The CDR3 totals 15 residues. Germline values: CDR1 SGHRS, CDR2 YFSETQ. Losses at the gene ends were 4 bases for V and 3 bases for J; bases not matched to a gene: 8. The chain's CDR3 is CASSQTGTSHYEQYF. CDR3 in DNA: TGCGCCAGCAGCCAAACCGGGACTAGCCACTACGAGCAGTACTTC.

This clone was seen only a few times. The CDR3 protein is CASTPRGRNYGYTF. The CDR3 DNA reads TGTGCCAGCACCCCAAGGGGCAGAAACTATGGCTACACCTTC. The chain has TRBV6-5 and TRBJ1-2, with a weak D call TRBD1 (5 bases). The germline CDR1 and CDR2 sequences are MNHEY and SVGAGI. V was shortened by 7 bases and J by 2 bases, with 14 bases between the two germline ends. The CDR3 extends over 14 amino acids.

The chain couples TRBV4-1 to TRBJ2-7; no reliable D call. CDR1 is MGHRA and CDR2 is YSYEKL in the germline V gene. The ends were cut back, 1 base at V and 2 bases at J, with 12 bases in the middle. The CDR3 is 15 residues long. The CDR3 protein is CASSQVFSDTYEQYF. The CDR3 DNA sequence: TGCGCCAGCAGCCAAGTATTCAGTGATACCTACGAGCAGTACTTC.

The chain combines TRBV3-1 (or the pseudogene TRBV3-2) with TRBJ2-3, with TRBD1 matching over 9 bases. The CDR3 totals 15 residues. Germline V gene sequence: CDR1 LGHDT, CDR2 YNNKEL (reference sequence). V lost 4 bases and J lost 1; bases outside the gene matches: 3. CDR3 sequence (DNA): TGTGCCAGCAGCCGCCGGGACAGGGGCACAGATACGCAGTATTTT. It translates to CASSRRDRGTDTQYF.

The chain uses TRBV11-2 and TRBJ2-5; weak D call: TRBD2 (6 bases). Germline V CDR1 and CDR2: SGHAT, FQNNGV. V lost 3 bases to trimming and J lost 5 bases, with 16 bases between them. The CDR3 consists of 15 residues. CDR3 DNA sequence: TGTGCCAGCAGCTTTAGCGGACTCCATGGGGAGACCCAGTACTTC. Amino acid sequence: CASSFSGLHGETQYF.

This chain connects TRBV6-6 to TRBJ1-2; maybe TRBD1 (5 bases). Trimming removed 2 bases from V and 5 bases from J, with 9 bases in between. CDR3 size: 13 residues. The germline CDR1 and CDR2 sequences are MNHNY and SVGAGI (reference sequence). In nucleotides, the CDR3 is TGTGCCAGCAGTTACGGAGGGGAGTATGGCTACACCTTC. Amino acid sequence: CASSYGGEYGYTF.

The sample holds one count of this clone. V gene TRBV30 combines with J gene TRBJ1-2, with TRBD1 as a possible D gene (5 bases). CDR1 and CDR2 from the germline V gene are GTSNPN and SVGIG (reference sequence). Trimming shortened V by 2 bases and J by 4 bases, and 11 bases separated the two germline ends. The CDR3 runs 13 residues. CDR3 in DNA: TGTGCCTGGAGTACCCAGGGTGGCTATGGCTACACCTTC. Encoded protein: CAWSTQGGYGYTF.

CDR3 loop: CASSSGVQETQYF. The CDR3 coding sequence is TGCGCCAGCAGCTCGGGGGTTCAAGAGACCCAGTACTTC. The chain links TRBV5-1 to TRBJ2-5, with a possible D match to TRBD2 (6 bases). V dropped 3 bases and J dropped 2 bases, with 8 bases sitting between them. The CDR3 spans 13 residues. The V gene's germline CDR1 is SGHRS and CDR2 YFSETQ.

The rearrangement uses TRBV11-2 and TRBJ1-1; possibly TRBD1 for D (5 bases). Germline assignment: CDR1 SGHAT and CDR2 FQNNGV. Trimming pared 0 bases from V and 3 bases from J, leaving 11 bases between. The CDR3 length is 15 residues. The CDR3 is CASSLEPGGDTEAFF. The CDR3 nucleotides read TGTGCCAGCAGCTTAGAGCCGGGGGGGGACACTGAAGCTTTCTTT.

V gene TRBV5-4 combines with J gene TRBJ2-5; TRBD2 might be the D (6 bases). With 1 base removed from V and 2 bases from J, the gap between germline ends came to 9 bases. The CDR3 contains 14 residues. Germline lookup yields CDR1 SGHNT and CDR2 YYREEE (reference sequence). DNA of the CDR3: TGTGCCAGCAGCTTGCGGGCGGGACAAGAGACCCAGTACTTC. Its protein product is CASSLRAGQETQYF.

The gene calls are TRBV7-3 and TRBJ1-2; 7 bases match TRBD1. V lost 5 bases, J lost 5 bases, and 5 bases stayed unmatched. Germline V gives CDR1 SGHTA, CDR2 FQGTGA. There are 13 residues in the CDR3. CDR3 DNA sequence: TGTGCCAGCAGCCCGGGGACAGCTTATGGCTACACCTTC. Residues: CASSPGTAYGYTF.

This clone was picked up one time. The CDR3 protein is CATGSRDSSYGYTF. In DNA form, the CDR3 reads TGCGCCACCGGATCGAGGGACAGCTCCTATGGCTACACCTTC. V gene TRBV5-1 combines with J gene TRBJ1-2; 7 nucleotides align to TRBD1. Germline V gives CDR1 SGHRS, CDR2 YFSETQ. Germline trimming cut 9 bases from V and 4 bases from J; bases unmatched to any gene: 12. This CDR3 spans 14 amino acids.

The CDR3 DNA reads TGTGCCAGCAGCCAGGGAGGGGGGTACAATCAGCCCCAGCATTTT. Protein product: CASSQGGGYNQPQHF. V is TRBV3-1 (or the pseudogene TRBV3-2) and J is TRBJ1-5; TRBD1 is a possible D gene (6 bases). V lost 3 bases and J lost 3, with 12 bases in between. The CDR3 runs 15 residues. Germline CDR1 reads LGHDT; CDR2 reads YNNKEL (reference sequence).

There are a few counts of this clone. CDR3 in amino acids: CSASPNYGYTF. CDR3 coding DNA: TGCAGTGCTTCCCCAAACTATGGCTACACCTTC. This chain connects TRBV20-1 to TRBJ1-2; the D is unclear. Germline values: CDR1 DFQATT, CDR2 SNEGSKA (reference sequence). The CDR3 is 11 amino acids. With 5 bases removed from V and 2 bases from J, the gap between germline ends came to 6 bases.

The chain combines TRBV6-1 with TRBJ1-5, with unresolved D. This CDR3 contains 14 residues. Germline CDR1 MNHNS, CDR2 SASEGT. V was pared by 2 bases and J by 0 bases, with 5 bases between. The CDR3 coding sequence is TGTGCCAGCAGTGAACAAAATAGCAATCAGCCCCAGCATTTT. This encodes CASSEQNSNQPQHF.

This clone turned up a few times. This rearrangement joins TRBV4-1 to TRBJ2-7; tentative D call: TRBD1 (6 bases). The CDR3 runs 14 residues. The V gene's germline CDR1 is MGHRA and CDR2 YSYEKL. The ends were cut back, 0 bases at V and 7 bases at J, with 13 bases in the middle. This CDR3 is CASSQDTGTGEQYF. The CDR3 nucleotides read TGCGCCAGCAGCCAAGATACAGGGACGGGAGAGCAGTACTTC.

This clone was detected many times. The rearrangement uses TRBV2 and TRBJ2-7, with D uncertain. Germline values: CDR1 SNHLY, CDR2 FYNNEI. Trimming shortened V by 1 base and J by 0 bases, and 10 bases separated the two germline ends. The CDR3 is 15 amino acids. CDR3 nucleotide sequence: TGTGCCAGCAGTGAAGAAGAGGCCTTCTCCTACGAGCAGTACTTC. Protein sequence: CASSEEEAFSYEQYF.

V and J are TRBV5-6 and TRBJ1-1; TRBD1 matches at 7 bases. Germline CDR1 and CDR2: SGHDT and YYEEEE. There are 14 residues in the CDR3. Germline trimming cut 4 bases from V and 2 bases from J; bases unmatched to any gene: 5. CDR3 region: CASSPTGSNTEAFF. CDR3 bases: TGTGCCAGCAGCCCGACAGGGAGTAACACTGAAGCTTTCTTT.